What follows are 2 T cell receptor beta chains derived from one specimen sequenced in a study of blood T cell repertoires in COVID-19. TCRdb's table, derived via immunoSEQ multiplex PCR, lists solely in-frame clones and lacks some. The data hold under 300,000 clones, with less than 85% observed a single time. The specimen was peripheral blood. These receptors all come from a woman over 75 with active or convalescent COVID-19.

The chain joins TRBV10-1 to TRBJ2-7; D is perhaps TRBD2 (6 bases). The CDR3 runs 12 residues. Germline assignment: CDR1 WNHNN and CDR2 SYGVQD (reference sequence). Trimming removed 10 bases at V and 3 bases at J, with 13 bases between. The CDR3 nucleotides read TGCGCCACCCGGGACTCTAACTACGAGCAGTACTTC. Its translation is CATRDSNYEQYF.

The rearrangement joins TRBV2 to TRBJ2-4; weak D call: TRBD2 (6 bases). CDR3 length: 14 residues. CDR1 and CDR2 from the germline V gene are SNHLY and FYNNEI. Trimming removed 6 bases from V and 5 bases from J, with 14 bases in between. Here the CDR3 DNA reads TGTGCCAGCAGATTCCGGGGGACCCAAAACATTCAGTACTTC. The encoded protein is CASRFRGTQNIQYF. Combining the CDR3 with reference TRBV2 and TRBJ2-4 gives the whole variable domain EPEVTQTPSHQVTQMGQEVILRCVPISNHLYFYWYRQILGQKVEFLVSFYNNEISEKSEIFDDQFSVERPDGSNFTLKIRSTKLEDSAMYFCASRFRGTQNIQYFGAGTRLSVL.